The present TCR beta chain was sequenced within a study of shared clonotypes between healthy human individuals. Germline V gene lookup returns CDR1 SQVTM and CDR2 ANQGSEA. The CDR3 consists of 15 residues. The J segment lost 0 bases and the V segment lost 6 bases, leaving 5 bases of the junction unmatched. CD45RO-negative CD8 cells positively selected for CCR7 made up the naive population, which excluded terminally differentiated effector memory CD45RA+ cells. TCRdb's table, derived via immunoSEQ multiplex PCR, lists solely in-frame clones and lacks some. The sample gives more than 2 million clones, around 93% of which show up once; around 1.8% is in the top ten. As concerns this clone: Other DNA sequences within the sample encode an identical CDR3.

This TCR came from a man aged 18 to 29 in good health. Some clones in this sample may be carry-over from other donors' samples. Sequenced material: naive CD8+ T cells from PBMCs. The chain has TRBV29-1 and TRBJ2-3, with 11 positions matching TRBD2. The CDR3, as DNA: TGCAGCGTGGAAAGGACTAGCGGGAGCACAGATACGCAGTATTTT. Amino acid sequence: CSVERTSGSTDTQYF.